This T cell receptor beta chain is from a study of cytomegalovirus exposure and HLA in healthy donors. The CDR3 is made up of 15 amino acids. Germline assignment: CDR1 LGHNA and CDR2 YNFKEQ. V lost 5 bases and J 2 bases, leaving 16 bases between the germline ends. Study-wide findings and caveats: The CMV antigen specificity of three CMV-associated chains was confirmed through in vitro analysis. A list of 150 or so TCR beta chains associated with cytomegalovirus was given. Rarity held for most TCR sequences, but there were some public TCRs that occurred in many donors.

Among the 120 or so subjects of the validation cohort, separate from the approximately 700-subject first cohort, were the donors. Repertoires were generated with immunoSEQ multiplex PCR, while TCRdb's copy carries only in-frame clones and drops some. The repertoire has 200,000 to 250,000 clones, roughly 87% of them found once; the top ten carry about 12%. A word on this clone: Its antigen is still unknown.

The chain couples TRBV4-2 to TRBJ2-7, with unresolved D. The sample taken for sequencing was PBMCs. The clonotype originates from a man younger than 30 in good health and CMV-seropositive. The CDR3 is CASSSYPRATYEQYF. CDR3 in DNA: TGTGCCAGCAGCTCGTACCCCCGGGCCACCTACGAGCAGTACTTC.